This TCR beta chain was sequenced for a study of CD4 T cells in relation to SARS-CoV-2 and coronaviruses. General observations from the study: Each donor contributed either pre-pandemic or post-infection samples, not both. This crossreactivity analysis covered spike protein alone, no other viral proteins.

Uncultured naive and memory CD4+ T cells supplied DNA for deep TCR-beta sequencing. Clones were sequenced by immunoSEQ multiplex PCR, and TCRdb holds only the in-frame ones, with some missing. Of just under 65,000 clones listed, 94% were seen once; the top ten hold around 0.14%. The unexposed donors gave CD4+ T cells in 2011-2018, prior to COVID-19. Naive and memory CD4+ T cells were separated from cryopreserved PBMCs. Trimming took off 1 base at V and 0 bases at J, with 9 bases between the two ends. CDR1 and CDR2 from the germline V gene are MDHEN and SYDVKM. This CDR3 region has 16 residues. This clone occurred once. Its matching antigen is unknown.

The rearrangement joins TRBV28 to TRBJ2-2, with TRBD2 as a possible D gene (5 bases). Material: naive CD4+ T cells from PBMCs. Subset described: naive CD4+ T cells isolated by negative enrichment. The receptor was isolated from a human donor in good health. The DNA of the CDR3 is TGTGCCAGCAGTTTATTTAGAGCGGCGAACACCGGGGAGCTGTTTTTT. This translates into CASSLFRAANTGELFF.